This TCR beta chain was captured in a study of cytomegalovirus exposure and HLA in healthy donors. The study, taken as a whole, reports: Published work reported that the classifier diagnosed cytomegalovirus status with high specificity and sensitivity.

Sequenced by immunoSEQ multiplex PCR; TCRdb stores in-frame clones only, minus some. Of more than 150,000 clones listed, 88% are singletons. A roughly 120-subject validation cohort, separate from the 666-subject first cohort, supplied the donors. About this clone itself: The antigen is unknown.

Germline lookup yields CDR1 SGHTA and CDR2 FQGNSA. This CDR3 contains 18 residues. The junction had 15 bases not matched to a gene; V was cut back by 5 bases and J by 4 bases. This clonotype originated in a man between 18 and 35 years old in good health and CMV-seronegative. The genes are TRBV7-2 and TRBJ2-5, with 11 bases that match TRBD2. Sequencing was carried out using PBMCs. The DNA for the CDR3 is TGTGCCAGCAGCCCCCGGCTAGCGGGAGGTGGGATCCTAGAGACCCAGTACTTC. Residues: CASSPRLAGGGILETQYF.